Below, 21 T cell receptor beta chains from the same sample are listed, as sequenced in a study of OX40 agonist ivuxolimab in advanced cancers. Libraries were prepared by immunoSEQ multiplex PCR; TCRdb keeps only in-frame clonotypes and omits some of them. The sample yields 55,000 to 75,000 clones, about nine tenths seen once. The sample was CD4+ or CD8+ T cells sorted from blood, taken in a trial of the OX40 agonist ivuxolimab. Every receptor here comes from an adult with an advanced solid tumor such as melanoma, head and neck, liver or kidney cancer.

The chain employs TRBV6-1 and TRBJ2-7, with 10 positions matching TRBD2. Trimming cost V 6 bases and J 6 bases; bases outside gene matches: 5. CDR1 and CDR2 from the germline V gene are MNHNS and SASEGT. The length of the CDR3 is 13 residues. The CDR3 DNA is TGTGCCAGCAGCCTAGCGGGAGCGGCCGAGCAGTACTTC. Translating gives CASSLAGAAEQYF.

This chain connects TRBV28 to TRBJ2-7; D might be TRBD1 or TRBD2, each matching 7 bases. Trimming took 4 bases from V and 6 from J, leaving 16 bases between them. The germline CDR1 and CDR2 sequences are MDHEN and SYDVKM. This CDR3 is built from 14 residues. The CDR3 here is CASSWDRGGGEQYF. CDR3 nucleotide sequence: TGTGCCAGCAGTTGGGACAGAGGGGGGGGCGAGCAGTACTTC.

The rearrangement links TRBV4-3 to TRBJ2-7; TRBD2 matches at 10 bases. CDR1 LGHNA and CDR2 YSLEER come from the germline V gene. Trimming took 5 bases from V and 0 from J; bases not matched to a gene: 7. The CDR3 contains 16 residues. CDR3 nucleotides: TGCGCCAGCAGCGTTCCCGGGACTAGCGACTCCTACGAGCAGTACTTC. Residues: CASSVPGTSDSYEQYF.

This chain links TRBV11-2 with TRBJ2-7; D gene unclear. The CDR3 length is 12 residues. The V gene lost 5 bases and the J gene lost 5 bases, with 10 bases spanning the gap. Germline V gene sequence: CDR1 SGHAT, CDR2 FQNNGV. This CDR3 is CASSEDQHEQYF. In DNA form, the CDR3 reads TGTGCCAGCAGCGAGGATCAGCACGAGCAGTACTTC. The whole variable domain, remainder taken from reference TRBV11-2 and TRBJ2-7, is EAGVAQSPRYKIIEKRQSVAFWCNPISGHATLYWYQQILGQGPKLLIQFQNNGVVDDSQLPKDRFSAERLKGVDSTLKIQPAKLEDSAVYLCASSEDQHEQYFGPGTRLTVT.

This clone has just one count. The chain recombines TRBV19 with TRBJ2-2; TRBD1 agrees at 9 bases. The germline V gene encodes CDR1 LNHDA and CDR2 SQIVND (reference sequence). CDR3 length equals 15 residues. V trimming: 7 bases; J trimming: 6 bases; junction bases outside the gene matches: 9. The CDR3 here is CASNPTGGGAGELFF. CDR3 nucleotide sequence: TGTGCCAGTAACCCCACAGGGGGCGGGGCCGGGGAGCTGTTTTTT. Full variable domain (rest looked up from reference TRBV19 and TRBJ2-2): DGGITQSPKYLFRKEGQNVTLSCEQNLNHDAMYWYRQDPGQGLRLIYYSQIVNDFQKGDIAEGYSVSREKKESFPLTVTSAQKNPTAFYLCASNPTGGGAGELFFGEGSRLTVL.

The CDR3 nucleotides are TGTGCCAGCAGTTACGGAGGGGACAGGGGAACCTACGAGCAGTACTTC. Residues: CASSYGGDRGTYEQYF. This chain joins TRBV6-5 and TRBJ2-7; 10 nucleotides align to TRBD1. V gave up 2 bases and J gave up 2 bases; unmatched junction bases: 6. CDR3 size: 16 residues. Germline V lookup: CDR1 MNHEY, CDR2 SVGAGI.

The chain has TRBV5-1 and TRBJ2-3; 8 bases fit TRBD2. The CDR3 runs 16 residues. Germline loops: CDR1 SGHRS, CDR2 YFSETQ. V gave up 0 bases and J gave up 0 bases; unmatched junction bases: 3. The CDR3 here is CASSLELAASTDTQYF. Here the CDR3 DNA reads TGCGCCAGCAGCTTGGAACTAGCGGCTAGCACAGATACGCAGTATTTT. Full variable domain (remainder filled in from reference TRBV5-1 and TRBJ2-3): KAGVTQTPRYLIKTRGQQVTLSCSPISGHRSVSWYQQTPGQGLQFLFEYFSETQRNKGNFPGRFSGRQFSNSRSEMNVSTLELGDSALYLCASSLELAASTDTQYFGPGTRLTVL.

The chain uses TRBV19 and TRBJ1-5; 8 bases are a match to TRBD1. Germline V gives CDR1 LNHDA, CDR2 SQIVND (reference sequence). The J segment lost 6 bases and the V segment lost 6 bases, leaving 4 bases of the junction unmatched. This CDR3 has 13 residues. For the CDR3, the DNA is TGTGCCAGTAGCGCAGGGGGCGGTCAGCCCCAGCATTTT. Its protein is CASSAGGGQPQHF.

This clone was counted once. This rearrangement joins TRBV19 to TRBJ1-2; the D is unclear. With 3 bases removed from V and 3 bases from J, the gap between germline ends came to 11 bases. The CDR3 spans 14 residues. In germline, CDR1 is LNHDA, CDR2 SQIVND (reference sequence). CDR3: CASSMSARDYGYTF. In DNA, the CDR3 is TGTGCCAGTAGTATGTCTGCACGTGACTATGGCTACACCTTC.

This rearrangement joins TRBV6-5 to TRBJ1-5; D is ambiguous. Germline V CDR1 and CDR2: MNHEY, SVGAGI. This CDR3 has 15 residues. Trimming left V 6 bases short and J 0 bases short, with 12 bases between. CDR3 sequence: CASSPAGYSNQPQHF. CDR3 nucleotide sequence: TGTGCCAGCAGCCCCGCCGGTTATAGCAATCAGCCCCAGCATTTT.

The CDR3 region has the DNA TGTGCCACGGGCTCGGCCTACGAGCAGTACTTC. It codes for CATGSAYEQYF. V usage is TRBV6-6 and J usage is TRBJ2-7; D unclear. Germline V CDR1 and CDR2: MNHNY, SVGAGI (reference sequence). Deletions cut 10 bases from V and 2 bases from J, with 9 bases between. The CDR3 is 11 amino acids.

The chain has TRBV11-1 and TRBJ2-2; 11 bases fit TRBD2. The CDR3 length is 17 residues. The V gene's germline CDR1 is SGHAT and CDR2 FQDESV (reference sequence). J lost 6 bases, V lost 1 base, and 7 bases had no gene match. The CDR3 DNA follows: TGTGCCAGCAGCTTAGAACTAGCGGGAGCCTGGGCCGGGGAGCTGTTTTTT. It codes for CASSLELAGAWAGELFF.

The chain combines TRBV9 with TRBJ2-3, with no clear D. Between the trimmed V and J ends, which lost 3 bases and 0 bases, there was a span of 11 bases. Germline V CDR1 and CDR2: SGDLS, YYNGEE. This CDR3 spans 15 amino acids. The CDR3 sequence: CASSAWGSSTDTQYF. The CDR3 DNA follows: TGTGCCAGCAGCGCTTGGGGATCTAGCACAGATACGCAGTATTTT.

This rearrangement joins TRBV27 to TRBJ2-1; 7 nucleotides align to TRBD1. Unmatched junction bases numbered 4, after V lost 3 bases and J lost 2 bases. CDR3 length: 15 residues. Per germline, CDR1 MNHEY and CDR2 SMNVEV (reference sequence). Written as DNA, the CDR3 is TGTGCCAGCAGTTTCCGACAGGGCCCCTACAATGAGCAGTTCTTC. It is translated as CASSFRQGPYNEQFF.

The V and J genes are TRBV13 and TRBJ2-7; D may be TRBD2 (6 bases). The germline V gene encodes CDR1 PRHDT and CDR2 FYEKMQ (reference sequence). This CDR3 comprises 14 residues. Trimming stripped 5 bases from V and 1 base from J, with 12 bases between. Here the CDR3 DNA reads TGTGCCAGCAGCCAAGGGACTTCATCCTACGAGCAGTACTTC. Translating gives CASSQGTSSYEQYF.

The J gene is TRBJ1-1, the V gene TRBV6-5, with 8 nucleotides matching TRBD1. Germline V gives CDR1 MNHEY, CDR2 SVGAGI. The CDR3 spans 15 residues. After removal of 4 bases from V and 1 base from J, the junction contained 5 bases not matched to a gene. CDR3 nucleotide sequence: TGTGCCAGCAGTTCGACCGGGACAGGGAACACTGAAGCTTTCTTT. It codes for CASSSTGTGNTEAFF.

The genes are TRBV19 and TRBJ2-7, with D perhaps TRBD2 (5 bases). Germline loops: CDR1 LNHDA, CDR2 SQIVND (reference sequence). V lost 5 bases to trimming and J lost 7 bases, with 15 bases between them. The CDR3 is 13 amino acids. This CDR3 reads CASSEGQFGEQYF. CDR3 DNA sequence: TGTGCCAGTAGTGAGGGCCAGTTCGGTGAGCAGTACTTC. Full variable domain (remainder filled in from reference TRBV19 and TRBJ2-7): DGGITQSPKYLFRKEGQNVTLSCEQNLNHDAMYWYRQDPGQGLRLIYYSQIVNDFQKGDIAEGYSVSREKKESFPLTVTSAQKNPTAFYLCASSEGQFGEQYFGPGTRLTVT.

This clone was observed once. The chain recombines TRBV19 with TRBJ2-3, with 8 bases matching TRBD2. There are 15 residues in the CDR3. CDR1 and CDR2 (germline): LNHDA, SQIVND (reference sequence). With 10 bases clipped from V and 0 bases from J, the junction kept 9 bases outside the gene matches. The CDR3 protein is CATQIAGRSTDTQYF. Written as DNA, the CDR3 is TGTGCCACTCAGATAGCGGGGCGTAGCACAGATACGCAGTATTTT.

The V and J genes are TRBV4-1 and TRBJ2-2, with no clear D. The CDR3 is 14 residues long. Looked up from germline, CDR1 is MGHRA and CDR2 is YSYEKL. Trimming left V 1 base short and J 7 bases short, with 10 bases between. CDR3 coding DNA: TGCGCCAGCAGCCAAGCCCCTTTGGACGGGGAGCTGTTTTTT. It specifies CASSQAPLDGELFF.

This sequence joins TRBV27 and TRBJ2-1; 10 nucleotides line up with TRBD1. This CDR3 comprises 14 residues. Germline-derived CDR1 and CDR2 are MNHEY and SMNVEV (reference sequence). The J segment lost 9 bases and the V segment lost 8 bases, leaving 10 bases of the junction unmatched. This CDR3 is CASQSGQGVGEQFF. CDR3 bases: TGTGCCAGCCAATCAGGACAGGGGGTGGGTGAGCAGTTCTTC.

This chain links TRBV11-1 with TRBJ2-2; maybe TRBD2 (6 bases). V gave up 1 base and J gave up 1 base, with 10 bases separating them. Per germline, CDR1 SGHAT and CDR2 FQDESV (reference sequence). This CDR3 comprises 16 residues. The DNA for the CDR3 is TGTGCCAGCAGCTTAGTGCGGGGACTGAACACCGGGGAGCTGTTTTTT. Its protein is CASSLVRGLNTGELFF.